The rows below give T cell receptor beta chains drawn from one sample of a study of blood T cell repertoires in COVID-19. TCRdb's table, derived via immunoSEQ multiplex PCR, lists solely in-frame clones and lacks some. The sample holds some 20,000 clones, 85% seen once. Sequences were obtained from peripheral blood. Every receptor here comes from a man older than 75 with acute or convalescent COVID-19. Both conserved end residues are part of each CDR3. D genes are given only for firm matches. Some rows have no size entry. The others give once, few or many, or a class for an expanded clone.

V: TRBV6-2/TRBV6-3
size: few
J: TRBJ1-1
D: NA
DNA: TGTGCCAGCAGTTACATCCTAGGTTCTTGGATGACTCGGACTGAAGCTTTCTTT
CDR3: CASSYILGSWMTRTEAFF

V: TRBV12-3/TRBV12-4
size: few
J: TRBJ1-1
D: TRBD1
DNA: TGTGCCAGCAGTTCGGGACAGCGTGAAGCTTTCTTT
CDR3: CASSSGQREAFF

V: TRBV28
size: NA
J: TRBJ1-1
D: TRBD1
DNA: TGTGCCAGCAGCCCCGGGACAGGGGGTTTTTTGAACACTGAAGCTTTCTTT
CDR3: CASSPGTGGFLNTEAFF

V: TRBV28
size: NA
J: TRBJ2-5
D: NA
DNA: TGTGCCAGCAGTTTAAATACATGGAGGTCAGAGACCCAGTACTTC
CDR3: CASSLNTWRSETQYF

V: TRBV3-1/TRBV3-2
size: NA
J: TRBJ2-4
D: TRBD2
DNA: TGTGCCAGCAGCCAGATAAGCGGGGGTCGGGACATTCAGTACTTC
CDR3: CASSQISGGRDIQYF

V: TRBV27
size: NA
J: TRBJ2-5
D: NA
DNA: TGTGCCAGCAGTTACAGACAGAGACAAGAGACCCAGTACTTC
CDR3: CASSYRQRQETQYF

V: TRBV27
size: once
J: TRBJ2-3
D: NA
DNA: TGTGCCAGCAGTTTCACAGCTAGCACAGATACGCAGTATTTT
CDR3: CASSFTASTDTQYF

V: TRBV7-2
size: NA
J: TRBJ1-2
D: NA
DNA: TGTGCCAGCAGCCCACAGGGTCGCTATGGCTACACCTTC
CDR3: CASSPQGRYGYTF

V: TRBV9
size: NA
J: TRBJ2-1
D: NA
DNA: TGTGCCAGCAGCGCCCTGGGGGGTGAGCAGTTCTTC
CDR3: CASSALGGEQFF

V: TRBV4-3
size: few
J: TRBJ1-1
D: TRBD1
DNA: TGCGCCAGCAGCCAAGAGGGGACAGAGAACACTGAAGCTTTCTTT
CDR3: CASSQEGTENTEAFF

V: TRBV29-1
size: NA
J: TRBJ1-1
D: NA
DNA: TGCAGCGTTGAGCCCGGAGGAAGATACACTGAAGCTTTCTTT
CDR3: CSVEPGGRYTEAFF

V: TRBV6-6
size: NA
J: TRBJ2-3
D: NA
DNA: TGTGCCAGCAGTTACAAGGGGCAGGCCACAGATACGCAGTATTTT
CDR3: CASSYKGQATDTQYF

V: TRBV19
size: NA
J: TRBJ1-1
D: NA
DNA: TGTGCCAGTATGGGGGCGGTGAACACTGAAGCTTTCTTT
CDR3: CASMGAVNTEAFF

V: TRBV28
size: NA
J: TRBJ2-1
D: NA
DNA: TGTGCCAGCAGTACATCATTTCCAGGACAGTTCCTTAAGACGCAGTTCTTC
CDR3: CASSTSFPGQFLKTQFF

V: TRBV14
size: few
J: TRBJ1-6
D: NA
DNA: TGTGCCAGCAGCCTAACACATTCACCCCTCCACTTT
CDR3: CASSLTHSPLHF

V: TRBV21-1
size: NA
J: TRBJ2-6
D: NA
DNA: TGTGCCAGCAGCGGCAAAGGGGGACAGGGGGCAAGGTACATCGCCAACGTCCTGACTTTC
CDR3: CASSGKGGQGARYIANVLTF

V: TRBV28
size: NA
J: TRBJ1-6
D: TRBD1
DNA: TGTGCCAGCACCCCGTGGACAGGCTTCCTTAATTCACCCCTCCACTTT
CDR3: CASTPWTGFLNSPLHF

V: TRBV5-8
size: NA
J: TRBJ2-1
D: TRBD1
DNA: TGTGCCAGCAGCTTGAGGCAGGGGGCGGCCAATGAGCAGTTCTTC
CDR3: CASSLRQGAANEQFF

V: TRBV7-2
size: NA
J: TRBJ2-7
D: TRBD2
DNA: TGTGCCAGCAGCTCAGCGGGGGGGCGGAACGAGCAGTACTTC
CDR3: CASSSAGGRNEQYF

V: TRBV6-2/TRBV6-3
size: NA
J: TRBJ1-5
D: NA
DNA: TGTGCCAGCAGTTACTCGGCAGGGTTTTTTCAGCCCCAGCATTTT
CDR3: CASSYSAGFFQPQHF

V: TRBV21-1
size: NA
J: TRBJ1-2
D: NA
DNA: TGTGCCAGCAGCAAAGGAGCAGCTAGTACGTGGGGCTACACCTTC
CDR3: CASSKGAASTWGYTF

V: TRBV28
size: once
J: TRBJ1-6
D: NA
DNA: TGTGCCAGTTACAGGGCTAGCTCCTATAATTCACCCCTCCACTTT
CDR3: CASYRASSYNSPLHF

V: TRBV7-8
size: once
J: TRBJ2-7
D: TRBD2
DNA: TGTGCCAGCAGCCCGCGGACTAGCGGGGAGTACGAGCAGTACTTC
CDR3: CASSPRTSGEYEQYF

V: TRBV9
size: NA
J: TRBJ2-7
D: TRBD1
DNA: TGTGCCAGCAGCGTTGAAGGGACAGTCTACGAGCAGTACTTC
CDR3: CASSVEGTVYEQYF

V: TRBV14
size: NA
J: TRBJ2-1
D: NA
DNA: TGTGCTTCGGCAGGGGACCTTTTATACAATGAGCAGTTCTTC
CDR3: CASAGDLLYNEQFF

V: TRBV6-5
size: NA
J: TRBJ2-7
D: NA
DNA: TGTGCCAGCAGTTACCGTCCCGGGACAACCTACGAGCAGTACTTC
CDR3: CASSYRPGTTYEQYF

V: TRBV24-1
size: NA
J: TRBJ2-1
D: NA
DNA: TGTGCCACCAGTGATTTTCCGTACTCCGAGCAGTTCTTC
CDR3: CATSDFPYSEQFF

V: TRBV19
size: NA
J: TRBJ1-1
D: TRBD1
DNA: TGTGCCAGTACTCGGACAGGGGTGGCTTTCTTT
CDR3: CASTRTGVAFF

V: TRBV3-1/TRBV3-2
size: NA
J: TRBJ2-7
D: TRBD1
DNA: TGTGCCAGCAGCCTATGGACAGGGGAAGAGCAGTACTTC
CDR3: CASSLWTGEEQYF

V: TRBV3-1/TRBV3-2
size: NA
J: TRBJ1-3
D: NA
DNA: TGTGCCAGCAGCCAAACCCCAGGGCAAGGAAACACCATATATTTT
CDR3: CASSQTPGQGNTIYF

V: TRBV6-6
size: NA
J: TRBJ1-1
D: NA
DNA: TGTGCCATCAGCAGCACTCGCCGGGACACTGAAGCTTTCTTT
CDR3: CAISSTRRDTEAFF

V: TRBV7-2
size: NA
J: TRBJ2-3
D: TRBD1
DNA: TGTGCCAGCAGCACAGGGACAGGGTATACGCAGTATTTT
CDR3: CASSTGTGYTQYF

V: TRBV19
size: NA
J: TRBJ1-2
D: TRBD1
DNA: TGTGCCAGTACGTCCGGGACAGTAATCTCCTATGGCTACACCTTC
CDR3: CASTSGTVISYGYTF

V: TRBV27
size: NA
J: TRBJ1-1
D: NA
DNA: TGTGCCAGCAGTTTAGCTGGGCTTACTGAAGCTTTCTTT
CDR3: CASSLAGLTEAFF

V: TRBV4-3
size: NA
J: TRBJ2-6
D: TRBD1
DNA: TGCGCCAGCAGCCAAGGCGTTGGGACAGGGGGCGTTGGGTCTGGGGCCAACGTCCTGACTTTC
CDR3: CASSQGVGTGGVGSGANVLTF

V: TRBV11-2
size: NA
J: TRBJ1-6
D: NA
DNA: TGTGCCAGCAGCCCCATATACCTAAGCTCCTATAATTCACCCCTCCACTTT
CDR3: CASSPIYLSSYNSPLHF

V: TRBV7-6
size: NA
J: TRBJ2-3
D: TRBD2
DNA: TGTGCCAGCAGCCGCCGCCAAGCGGCGGGGGTCCCGCCAGATACGCAGTATTTT
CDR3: CASSRRQAAGVPPDTQYF

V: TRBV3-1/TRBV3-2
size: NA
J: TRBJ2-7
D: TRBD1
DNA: TGTGCCAGCAGCCTGGGACAGGCGCAGTACTTC
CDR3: CASSLGQAQYF

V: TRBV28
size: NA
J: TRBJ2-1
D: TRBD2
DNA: TGTGCCAGCAGTTTTTCGGGGACTAGCGGGGAGTCCCCTCGGGATGAGCAGTTCTTC
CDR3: CASSFSGTSGESPRDEQFF

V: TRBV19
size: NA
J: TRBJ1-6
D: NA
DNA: TGTGCCAGTAGTATACGACAAAGAAATTCACCCCTCCACTTT
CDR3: CASSIRQRNSPLHF

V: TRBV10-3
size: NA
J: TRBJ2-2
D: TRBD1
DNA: TGTGCCATCAGTGAGTTTGCAGGGGGAACCGGGGAGCTGTTTTTT
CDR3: CAISEFAGGTGELFF

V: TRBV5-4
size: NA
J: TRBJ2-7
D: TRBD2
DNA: TGTGCCAGCAGCCTTCTAGCGGGGGGGGCATCCGAGCAGTACTTC
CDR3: CASSLLAGGASEQYF

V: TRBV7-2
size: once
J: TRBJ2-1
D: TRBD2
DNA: TGTGCCAGCAGCTTGACTAGCGGGGCCTTCAATGAGCAGTTCTTC
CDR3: CASSLTSGAFNEQFF

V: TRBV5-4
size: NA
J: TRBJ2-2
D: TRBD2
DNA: TGTGCCAGCAGCTCCGTCAGGACTAGCGGGGGTGGGAACACCGGGGAGCTGTTTTTT
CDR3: CASSSVRTSGGGNTGELFF

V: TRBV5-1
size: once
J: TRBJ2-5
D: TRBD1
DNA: TGCGCCAGCAGCTCCGGGACAGGGGGGTACCAAGAGACCCAGTACTTC
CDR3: CASSSGTGGYQETQYF

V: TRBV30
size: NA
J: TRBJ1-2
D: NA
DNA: TGTGCCTGGAGTGTAAGTTTTGCTGTTACCGCTACGGGCTATGGCTACACCTTC
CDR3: CAWSVSFAVTATGYGYTF

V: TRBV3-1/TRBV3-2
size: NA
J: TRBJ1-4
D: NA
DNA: TGTGCCAGCAGCCAAGAAGGAGGATCTCTCTCGAATGAAAAACTGTTTTTT
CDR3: CASSQEGGSLSNEKLFF

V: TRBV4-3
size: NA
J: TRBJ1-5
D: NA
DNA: TGCGCCAGCAGCCAAGAGTGGGGCCGAAATCAGCCCCAGCATTTT
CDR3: CASSQEWGRNQPQHF

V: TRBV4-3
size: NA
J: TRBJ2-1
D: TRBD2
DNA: TGCGCCAGCTCTCCAAGGTACCTAGCGGGGTCCTACAATGAGCAGTTCTTC
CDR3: CASSPRYLAGSYNEQFF

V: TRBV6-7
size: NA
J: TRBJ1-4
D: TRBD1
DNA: TGTGCCAGCAGTCAGGACAGGAGGGGTGAAAAACTGTTTTTT
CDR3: CASSQDRRGEKLFF

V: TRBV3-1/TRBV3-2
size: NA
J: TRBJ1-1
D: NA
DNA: TGTGCCAGCAGCCAAGATTTCGGGGTCACTGAAGCTTTCTTT
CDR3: CASSQDFGVTEAFF

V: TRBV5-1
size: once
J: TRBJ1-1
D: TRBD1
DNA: TGCGCCAGCAGCTTGGGGACAGGGACCACTGAAGCTTTCTTT
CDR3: CASSLGTGTTEAFF

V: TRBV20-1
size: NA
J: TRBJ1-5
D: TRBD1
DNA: TGCAGTGCTAGTGGACAGGGGGCTGTTCAGCCCCAGCATTTT
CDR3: CSASGQGAVQPQHF

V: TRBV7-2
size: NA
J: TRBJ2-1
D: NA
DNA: TGTGCCAGCAGCTTCCTTAATGAGCAGTTCTTC
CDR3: CASSFLNEQFF

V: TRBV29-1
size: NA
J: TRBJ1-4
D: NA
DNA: TGCAGCGTTGAGGACAGTCGGGAACTGTTTTTT
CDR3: CSVEDSRELFF

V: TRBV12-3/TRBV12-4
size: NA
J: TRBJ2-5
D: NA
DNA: TGTGCCAGCAGTTTTTGGGGAGCAGAGACCCAGTACTTC
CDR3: CASSFWGAETQYF

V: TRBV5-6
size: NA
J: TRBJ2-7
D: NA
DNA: TGTGCCAGCAGCCCTAACGACCTACGCGGCCGACCCTCCGAGCAGTACTTC
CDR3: CASSPNDLRGRPSEQYF

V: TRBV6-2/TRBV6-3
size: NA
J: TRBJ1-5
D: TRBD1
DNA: TGTGCCAGCAGTTACTCGTGGGACAGTTATTCGCCCTATAGCAATCAGCCCCAGCATTTT
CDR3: CASSYSWDSYSPYSNQPQHF

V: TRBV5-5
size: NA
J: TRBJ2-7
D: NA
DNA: TGTGCCAGCAGCTCCCTGTACGGGGAAAGTATTCGCCACGAGCAGTACTTC
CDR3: CASSSLYGESIRHEQYF

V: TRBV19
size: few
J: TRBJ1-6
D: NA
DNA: TGTGCCAGTACCAAGACAGCCTCCTATAATTCACCCCTCCACTTT
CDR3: CASTKTASYNSPLHF